The clone carrying this T cell receptor beta chain was counted at least ten times. The antigen is not known. Amplified TCR beta CDR3 regions came from RNA transcripts. In the first-round RT-PCR of the TCR CDR3, the HTBI primer set was used. TCRdb redid the calling of the multiplex PCR reads with MiXCR, one entry per CDR3 protein. The repertoire holds approximately 620,000 distinct CDR3 sequences, with roughly 15% as singletons. The data belong to a study of T cells in Graves' hyperthyroidism and ophthalmopathy. Broader study findings: Most thyroid-expanded clonotypes above 0.001 were also found in blood. Patients with ophthalmopathy were separated from those with stable hyperthyroidism by a 13 V-J model. Ophthalmopathy prediction by the model preceded onset by a median about 6.3 months.

The germline V gene has CDR1 GTSNPN and CDR2 SVGIG (reference sequence). The V segment lost 3 bases and the J segment 6 bases; nucleotides outside the gene matches: 11. This CDR3 comprises 16 residues. Fresh 10 ml peripheral blood yielded PBMCs. The sequenced sample was blood. The chain combines TRBV30 with TRBJ2-7, with 13 bases matching TRBD2. The source is a woman in her thirties or forties with Graves' ophthalmopathy. DNA of the CDR3: TGTGCCTGGAGAGGGACTAGCGGGATTTTAAAGGGCGAGCAGTACTTC. Amino acids: CAWRGTSGILKGEQYF. The full variable domain, in which reference TRBV30 and TRBJ2-7 provide the parts outside the CDR3, is SQTIHQWPATLVQPVGSPLSLECTVEGTSNPNLYWYRQAAGRGLQLLFYSVGIGQISSEVPQNLSASRPQDRQFILSSKKLLLSDSGFYLCAWRGTSGILKGEQYFGPGTRLTVT.